This passage covers 20 T cell receptor beta chains from one sample sequenced in a study of blood T cells in healthy people across ages. Through a sample-barcoded 5' primer and a J-beta primer mix, a second PCR was run for roughly 7 to 11 cycles. TCRdb fed the 5' RACE reads into MiXCR, producing one record per CDR3 protein. The sample has about 770,000 distinct CDR3 sequences; 40% to 50% are singletons. The sample taken for sequencing was blood. These receptor sequences come from a man aged 55 to 70 in good health.

This chain joins TRBV6-2 or TRBV6-3 and TRBJ1-2; TRBD1 matches at 7 bases. The CDR3 sequence is 13 residues long. V lost 6 bases and J lost 8; bases outside the gene matches: 9. Germline V gene sequence: CDR1 MNHEY, CDR2 SVGEGT. The CDR3 reads CASRPGTDYGYTF. The DNA for the CDR3 is TGTGCCAGCAGGCCCGGGACAGATTACGGCTACACCTTC.

This sequence joins TRBV20-1 and TRBJ1-1; D is uncertain. Trimming took off 6 bases at V and 1 base at J, with 18 bases between the two ends. Per germline, CDR1 DFQATT and CDR2 SNEGSKA (reference sequence). This CDR3 is built from 15 residues. CDR3 coding DNA: TGCAGTGCGACTAGGACGGGTTCGCAGAACACTGAAGCTTTCTTT. Encoded protein: CSATRTGSQNTEAFF.

This clonotype has only a few counts. The rearrangement joins TRBV12-3 or TRBV12-4 to TRBJ1-2, with D tentatively TRBD1 (6 bases). The CDR3 is 16 residues long. The V and J ends lost 5 bases and 0 bases respectively, with 16 bases between them. The CDR3 reads CASSPQAGTTNYGYTF. The CDR3 bases are TGTGCCAGCAGTCCGCAGGCCGGGACAACTAACTATGGCTACACCTTC.

This clonotype occurred a few times. V gene TRBV13 combines with J gene TRBJ2-1; maybe TRBD2 (5 bases). V was cut by 5 bases and J by 4 bases, with 9 bases left in between. The CDR3 contains 13 residues. Germline V lookup: CDR1 PRHDT, CDR2 FYEKMQ (reference sequence). CDR3: CASSTRTYNEQFF. The DNA for the CDR3 is TGTGCCAGCAGCACCCGGACTTACAATGAGCAGTTCTTC.

This clonotype was detected only a few times. The J gene is TRBJ1-4, the V gene TRBV11-2, with D possibly being TRBD1 (5 bases). Germline V gene lookup returns CDR1 SGHAT and CDR2 FQNNGV. This CDR3 region has 15 residues. The germline V and J ends were trimmed by 1 base and 4 bases, with 10 bases remaining between them. CDR3 DNA sequence: TGTGCCAGCAGCTTAGGGGGCCTTGGTAATGAAAAACTGTTTTTT. As protein: CASSLGGLGNEKLFF.

The chain links TRBV6-1 to TRBJ1-6, with D possibly being TRBD1 (5 bases). Germline CDR1 MNHNS, CDR2 SASEGT. The V gene lost 10 bases and the J gene lost 2 bases, with 21 bases spanning the gap. There are 17 residues in the CDR3. This chain's CDR3 is CATPGPASSAYNSPLHF. CDR3 sequence (DNA): TGTGCCACGCCGGGACCCGCATCGAGCGCCTATAATTCACCCCTCCACTTT.

The chain employs TRBV29-1 and TRBJ1-5; a possible D gene is TRBD1 (6 bases). V lost 6 bases and J 6 bases, leaving 15 bases between the germline ends. Per the germline V gene, CDR1 is SQVTM and CDR2 is ANQGSEA. This CDR3 spans 13 amino acids. CDR3 in amino acids: CSVQTGGGQPQHF. DNA of the CDR3: TGCAGCGTCCAGACAGGTGGAGGTCAGCCCCAGCATTTT.

Here the CDR3 DNA reads TGCAGTGCTAGAGATCCCGCTAGCGGGGGGGCCGGGGATACGCAGTATTTT. Residues: CSARDPASGGAGDTQYF. The rearrangement uses TRBV20-1 and TRBJ2-3; the match to TRBD2 covers 12 bases. V lost 0 bases to trimming and J lost 6 bases; unmatched junction nucleotides: 10. Germline CDR1 and CDR2: DFQATT and SNEGSKA (reference sequence). The CDR3 spans 17 residues.

This chain joins TRBV6-6 and TRBJ1-2; 7 bases are a match to TRBD1. J lost 1 base, V lost 4 bases, and 6 bases had no gene match. The CDR3 totals 15 residues. CDR1 MNHNY and CDR2 SVGAGI come from the germline V gene (reference sequence). This CDR3 is CASSSVTGINYGYTF. The CDR3 DNA sequence: TGTGCCAGCAGTTCGGTGACAGGGATTAACTATGGCTACACCTTC.

The gene calls are TRBV27 and TRBJ1-2; perhaps TRBD1 as D (5 bases). Trimming removed 2 bases from V and 2 bases from J, with 12 bases in between. Germline V gene data show CDR1 as MNHEY and CDR2 as SMNVEV (reference sequence). CDR3 length: 15 residues. CDR3 nucleotide sequence: TGTGCCAGCAGTTTAGTGGGGGATGCGAACTATGGCTACACCTTC. This gives the protein CASSLVGDANYGYTF.

This clonotype has a handful of counts. This chain connects TRBV27 to TRBJ2-5; D gene ambiguous. The J call could be wrong; TRBJ2-7 is a better fit for the DNA end. The CDR3 length is 13 residues. Germline CDR1 MNHEY, CDR2 SMNVEV (reference sequence). The CDR3 reads CASSVAGPYEQYF. The CDR3 nucleotides read TGTGCCAGCAGTGTGGCAGGACCCTACGAGCAGTACTTC.

This CDR3 reads CASSQAGPTGELFF. CDR3 nucleotides: TGTGCCAGCAGCCAAGCGGGGCCAACCGGGGAGCTGTTTTTT. The chain couples TRBV3-1 to TRBJ2-2; D may be TRBD1 or TRBD2 (5 bases each). Per the germline V gene, CDR1 is LGHDT and CDR2 is YNNKEL (reference sequence). V shed 1 base and J shed 5 bases, with 8 bases lying between them. There are 14 residues in the CDR3.

At least ten counts were recorded for this clonotype. This chain uses TRBV5-1 with TRBJ1-2; no definite D call. Germline V gene sequence: CDR1 SGHRS, CDR2 YFSETQ. V was pared by 3 bases and J by 8 bases, with 8 bases between. This CDR3 spans 11 amino acids. CDR3 residues: CASSSGLGYTF. CDR3 coding DNA: TGCGCCAGCAGCTCGGGCCTAGGCTACACCTTC.

V and J are TRBV3-1 and TRBJ1-2; no definite D call. The CDR3 consists of 12 residues. Germline V gene sequence: CDR1 LGHDT, CDR2 YNNKEL (reference sequence). Trimming pared 1 base from V and 9 bases from J, leaving 9 bases between. The CDR3 sequence is CASSQAAGSYTF. The CDR3 coding sequence is TGTGCCAGCAGCCAAGCAGCAGGCAGCTACACCTTC.

A few counts support this clonotype. The chain joins TRBV20-1 to TRBJ1-4; D remains unclear. Germline assignment: CDR1 DFQATT and CDR2 SNEGSKA (reference sequence). The CDR3 has 14 amino acids. The germline V and J ends were trimmed by 3 bases and 5 bases, with 13 bases remaining between them. The CDR3 reads CSASLPTANEKLFF. In DNA, the CDR3 is TGCAGTGCTAGTCTTCCAACGGCAAATGAAAAACTGTTTTTT.

V and J are TRBV10-2 and TRBJ2-4; D is unresolved. Deletions cut 7 bases from V and 13 bases from J, with 17 bases between. This CDR3 has 12 residues. CDR1 is WSHSY, CDR2 SAAADI, per germline. The CDR3 spells CASNAGAREQYF. The CDR3, as DNA: TGCGCCAGCAACGCCGGTGCTCGTGAGCAGTACTTC.

In its sample, this clonotype was seen a few times. V and J are TRBV20-1 and TRBJ2-7; 11 bases are shared with TRBD2. CDR3 length: 14 amino acids. The ends lost 6 bases at V and 0 bases at J; junction bases unmatched: 4. CDR1 is DFQATT, CDR2 SNEGSKA, per germline (reference sequence). CDR3 DNA: TGCAGTGCAACCGGGACTAGCGGCTCCTACGAGCAGTACTTC. Amino acids: CSATGTSGSYEQYF.

The chain recombines TRBV7-2 with TRBJ2-5, with 8 bases aligning to TRBD1. The V segment lost 4 bases and the J segment 5 bases; nucleotides outside the gene matches: 9. The CDR3 loop spans 15 amino acids. Germline V CDR1 and CDR2: SGHTA, FQGNSA. Written as DNA, the CDR3 is TGTGCCAGCAGCTCGGACAGGGATCCTCGGGAGACCCAGTACTTC. It translates to CASSSDRDPRETQYF.

The rearrangement joins TRBV18 to TRBJ1-1, with no clear D. From germline, CDR1 is KGHSH and CDR2 LQKENI. The CDR3 consists of 14 residues. V lost 0 bases and J lost 1, with 6 bases in between. The CDR3 sequence is CASSPPKRNTEAFF. For the CDR3, the DNA is TGTGCCAGCTCACCACCCAAAAGGAACACTGAAGCTTTCTTT.

The gene calls are TRBV18 and TRBJ1-1, with D unclear. The CDR3 is 14 residues long. Deletions cut 2 bases from V and 0 bases from J, with 7 bases between. Germline CDR1 reads KGHSH; CDR2 reads LQKENI. CDR3 nucleotide sequence: TGTGCCAGCTCACCAAACCATGTGAACACTGAAGCTTTCTTT. It codes for CASSPNHVNTEAFF.